These 11 T cell receptor beta chains originate from one sample sequenced in a study of CD8+ T cells in alopecia areata. Extracted from the samples, RNA was reverse transcribed into cDNA to serve as the sequencing template. The repertoire was sequenced with immunoSEQ multiplex PCR; TCRdb's copy has only in-frame clones and lacks some. The sample lists 110,000 or so clones; 50% to 70% were seen once. The sample was NKG2D-low CD8+ T cells sorted from blood. Source of these receptors: a human donor with alopecia areata.

The CDR3: CASSPRGGLSGANVLTF. The CDR3 DNA sequence: TGTGCCAGCAGCCCCCGTGGCGGGCTTTCTGGGGCCAACGTCCTGACTTTC. J is TRBJ2-6 and V is TRBV5-4; tentative D call: TRBD2 (5 bases). V gave up 4 bases and J gave up 1 base, with 15 bases separating them. CDR1 is SGHNT and CDR2 is YYREEE in the germline V gene (reference sequence). The CDR3 has 17 residues.

This chain connects TRBV15 to TRBJ2-1; D not certain. Trimming left V 8 bases short and J 5 bases short, with 19 bases between. This CDR3 spans 15 amino acids. Germline V gene sequence: CDR1 LNHNV, CDR2 YYDKDF (reference sequence). The CDR3 is CATGARVMANNEQFF. CDR3 DNA sequence: TGTGCCACCGGAGCTCGGGTGATGGCGAACAATGAGCAGTTCTTC.

This chain joins TRBV6-1 and TRBJ2-3; 8 positions agree with TRBD2. V was clipped by 2 bases and J by 0 bases; unmatched bases: 7. The germline CDR1 and CDR2 sequences are MNHNS and SASEGT. The CDR3 contains 17 residues. CDR3 DNA: TGTGCCAGCAGTGAATTTGGGGCTAGCGGGAGCACAGATACGCAGTATTTT. Protein product: CASSEFGASGSTDTQYF.

This chain links TRBV27 with TRBJ2-2; a possible D gene is TRBD1 (6 bases). Trimming stripped 6 bases from V and 5 bases from J, with 10 bases between. Germline V lookup: CDR1 MNHEY, CDR2 SMNVEV (reference sequence). The CDR3 contains 13 residues. The CDR3 nucleotides are TGTGCCAGCAGCACAGGGATGACCGGGGAGCTGTTTTTT. Translating gives CASSTGMTGELFF.

This sequence joins TRBV28 and TRBJ1-1; D is unclear. This CDR3 spans 13 amino acids. Germline V CDR1 and CDR2: MDHEN, SYDVKM. Between the trimmed V and J ends, which lost 2 bases and 4 bases, there was a span of 8 bases. The CDR3, as DNA: TGTGCCAGCAGTTTACGGGGTATCACTGAAGCTTTCTTT. This translates into CASSLRGITEAFF.

The chain links TRBV9 to TRBJ2-7; unclear D gene. Trimming removed 0 bases from V and 3 bases from J, with 10 bases in between. Germline lookup yields CDR1 SGDLS and CDR2 YYNGEE. This CDR3 has 14 residues. The CDR3 nucleotides are TGTGCCAGCAGCGTAGGAGACGATCTCTACGAGCAGTACTTC. Amino acids: CASSVGDDLYEQYF.

The chain links TRBV5-1 to TRBJ1-1; no reliable D call. Germline lookup yields CDR1 SGHRS and CDR2 YFSETQ. This CDR3 is built from 15 residues. Trimming took off 4 bases at V and 2 bases at J, with 15 bases between the two ends. DNA of the CDR3: TGCGCCAGCAGCGGCCCGGGGTGGAGCAACACTGAAGCTTTCTTT. Translated: CASSGPGWSNTEAFF.

The chain couples TRBV5-1 to TRBJ2-1; 7 bases match TRBD1. V was clipped by 7 bases and J by 7 bases; unmatched bases: 17. The CDR3 length is 16 residues. Germline assignment: CDR1 SGHRS and CDR2 YFSETQ. The CDR3 bases are TGCGCCAGCCGTATCCTACAGGGGTTTGAAAAAAATGAGCAGTTCTTC. Protein sequence: CASRILQGFEKNEQFF.

This clone was seen only a few times. The chain carries TRBV5-1 and TRBJ2-7; 7 bases fit TRBD2. V trimming: 2 bases; J trimming: 3 bases; junction bases outside the gene matches: 5. Germline V gene sequence: CDR1 SGHRS, CDR2 YFSETQ. The CDR3 is 14 residues long. In nucleotides, the CDR3 is TGCGCCAGCAGCTTTGTAGCGGGTCACTACGAGCAGTACTTC. This gives the protein CASSFVAGHYEQYF.

As DNA, the CDR3 is TGTGCCACCAGCCCGGGAGTGGGGGAGACAGATACGCAGTATTTT. Protein: CATSPGVGETDTQYF. The chain combines TRBV15 with TRBJ2-3, with a tentative D call TRBD2 (6 bases). The germline V and J ends were trimmed by 5 bases and 3 bases, with 15 bases remaining between them. The CDR3 totals 15 residues. In germline, CDR1 is LNHNV, CDR2 YYDKDF (reference sequence).

V usage is TRBV7-9 and J usage is TRBJ1-1; D gene ambiguous. V shed 4 bases and J shed 1 base, with 10 bases lying between them. CDR3 length equals 14 residues. CDR1 is SEHNR, CDR2 FQNEAQ, per germline (reference sequence). CDR3 bases: TGTGCCAGCAGCTATACCACAGCGAACACTGAAGCTTTCTTT. Translation gives CASSYTTANTEAFF.